The T cell receptor beta chain described here comes from a study of blood T cells in healthy people across ages. Study at large: Every two T cells gave about one barcoded beta molecule via template switching.

Extracted total RNA amounted to at least 5.5 micrograms for each sample. For this clonotype: Its antigen is unknown.

Study-level results: Unsorted PBMCs prevented conclusive naive versus antigen-experienced comparison.

V lost 0 bases and J lost 7, with 6 bases in between. This CDR3 spans 13 amino acids. Germline V gives CDR1 LGHNA, CDR2 YSLEER. A second PCR of 7 to 11 cycles used a sample-barcoded 5' primer and a J-beta primer mix. In TCRdb, the 5' RACE reads were re-called with MiXCR into one record per CDR3 protein. Of 800,000 or so distinct CDR3 sequences listed, about 42% are singletons. Sequences were obtained from blood. The origin of this receptor is an elderly man in good health. The chain has TRBV4-3 and TRBJ2-2; no definite D call. The CDR3, as DNA: TGCGCCAGCAGCCAAGATAGGATCGGGGAGCTGTTTTTT. It yields the protein CASSQDRIGELFF.